This T cell receptor beta chain was profiled in a study of blood T cell repertoires in COVID-19. Study context: The cDNA or gDNA used as material had been derived from T cells, B-cell-depleted T cells, or PBMCs.

Per the study methods: For nucleated cells, counts were estimated from reference gene primer amplification. The method was immunoSEQ multiplex PCR; TCRdb's version includes in-frame clones alone and lacks a portion of them. Clone size and V and J calls were adopted from that table, with D and trimming inferred from the DNA. The data contain about 68,000 clones, approximately 85% of them singletons. Germline lookup yields CDR1 SGHNT and CDR2 YYREEE (reference sequence). The CDR3 consists of 13 residues. V shed 5 bases and J shed 8 bases, with 16 bases lying between them. Sequencing used peripheral blood. The chain has TRBV5-4 and TRBJ1-2; D is unresolved. This sequence originates from a man in his fifties with acute or convalescent COVID-19. Here the CDR3 reads CASRTKLAGGYTF. The CDR3 coding sequence is TGTGCCAGCAGGACAAAGCTGGCCGGAGGCTACACCTTC.